The 24 T cell receptor beta chains in this list originate from one sample, sequenced in a study of CXCR3-negative and CXCR3-positive naive CD8 T cells. Via 5' RACE with UMI labels, TRB cDNA libraries were prepared. One entry per CDR3 protein, without DNA, is what TCRdb gives after re-calling the 5' RACE reads. The sample has approximately 38,000 distinct CDR3 sequences, and its top ten clones hold less than 9.5%. The sequencing input was memory CD8+ T cells from blood. The receptors come from a human donor in good health. Some clones in this sample may be carry-over from other donors' samples.

The chain carries TRBV7-6 and TRBJ2-7; TCRdb designates TRBD1, a call that cannot be tested without DNA. This CDR3 is 15 amino acids long. CDR1 and CDR2 (germline): SGHVS, FNYEAQ. This chain's CDR3 is CASSWGQGSSYEQYF.

The J gene is TRBJ2-7, the V gene TRBV30; TCRdb lists TRBD1, though no DNA is available to test this call. Germline V gene lookup returns CDR1 GTSNPN and CDR2 SVGIG (reference sequence). CDR3 size: 16 residues. CDR3 sequence reads: CAWSVGPGQGAYEQYF.

The chain has TRBV15 and TRBJ2-5; TCRdb indicates TRBD1, and absent DNA this call remains unverified. The CDR3 consists of 15 residues. Germline assignment: CDR1 LNHNV and CDR2 YYDKDF (reference sequence). The CDR3 sequence: CATSSSDRGPETQYF. Full variable domain (missing parts from reference TRBV15 and TRBJ2-5): DAMVIQNPRYQVTQFGKPVTLSCSQTLNHNVMYWYQQKSSQAPKLLFHYYDKDFNNEADTPDNFQSRRPNTSFCFLDIRSPGLGDTAMYLCATSSSDRGPETQYFGPGTRLLVL.

The chain has TRBV4-1 and TRBJ2-5; TCRdb designates TRBD2, a call that cannot be tested without DNA. Germline values: CDR1 MGHRA, CDR2 YSYEKL. CDR3 length: 18 amino acids. CDR3 protein: CASSPLHGLAGPQETQYF.

This rearrangement joins TRBV6-2 or TRBV6-3 to TRBJ2-1; TCRdb's D gene call, TRBD1, goes unchecked for lack of DNA. The CDR3 runs 16 residues. CDR1 is MNHEY, CDR2 SVGEGT, per germline. This CDR3 reads CASSSPGGSVSNEQFF.

J is TRBJ1-1 and V is TRBV7-6; TCRdb designates TRBD1, a call that cannot be tested without DNA. The CDR3 has 15 residues. Germline V gene sequence: CDR1 SGHVS, CDR2 FNYEAQ. The CDR3 loop is CASSPTGGDATEAFF.

The chain combines TRBV29-1 with TRBJ2-1; TCRdb designates TRBD1, a call that cannot be tested without DNA. Germline CDR1 is SQVTM and CDR2 is ANQGSEA. The length of the CDR3 is 14 residues. CDR3 amino acids: CSVQTGIREGEQFF.

This rearrangement joins TRBV29-1 to TRBJ1-1; TCRdb outputs TRBD1, but without DNA this stays unchecked. The V gene's germline CDR1 is SQVTM and CDR2 ANQGSEA. This CDR3 contains 15 residues. CDR3 protein: CSAGGIGTANTEAFF. Full variable domain (remainder filled in from reference TRBV29-1 and TRBJ1-1): SAVISQKPSRDICQRGTSLTIQCQVDSQVTMMFWYRQQPGQSLTLIATANQGSEATYESGFVIDKFPISRPNLTFSTLTVSNMSPEDSSIYLCSAGGIGTANTEAFFGQGTRLTVV.

The rearrangement links TRBV4-3 to TRBJ2-1; TCRdb's assignment of TRBD2 cannot be checked, as there is no DNA. This CDR3 comprises 15 residues. In germline, CDR1 is LGHNA, CDR2 YSLEER. This CDR3 is CASSQGSGGANEQFF.

The chain is built from TRBV29-1 and TRBJ2-7; TCRdb returns TRBD2, unconfirmable since there is no DNA. The CDR3 runs to 15 residues. Germline V gene lookup returns CDR1 SQVTM and CDR2 ANQGSEA. CDR3 protein: CSVEDLGGLVYEQYF.

This chain uses TRBV29-1 with TRBJ1-4; absent DNA, TCRdb's TRBD1 call cannot be checked. This CDR3 is 16 amino acids long. Germline CDR1 SQVTM, CDR2 ANQGSEA. Here the CDR3 reads CSVERGGGSLNEKLFF. Full variable domain (remainder filled in from reference TRBV29-1 and TRBJ1-4): SAVISQKPSRDICQRGTSLTIQCQVDSQVTMMFWYRQQPGQSLTLIATANQGSEATYESGFVIDKFPISRPNLTFSTLTVSNMSPEDSSIYLCSVERGGGSLNEKLFFGSGTQLSVL.

V gene TRBV5-5 combines with J gene TRBJ2-3. This CDR3 comprises 15 residues. Germline-derived CDR1 and CDR2 are SGHKS and YYEKEE (reference sequence). CDR3 region: CASSLGHNRIDTQYF.

The V and J genes are TRBV28 and TRBJ1-1. CDR1 is MDHEN, CDR2 SYDVKM, per germline. The CDR3 loop spans 14 amino acids. The CDR3 here is CASSLRPLNTEAFF.

The chain is built from TRBV14 and TRBJ2-7; TCRdb returns TRBD2, unconfirmable since there is no DNA. The germline CDR1 and CDR2 sequences are SGHDN and FVKESK. The CDR3 spans 15 residues. CDR3 protein: CASSGGQYSSYEQYF.

The chain joins TRBV20-1 to TRBJ2-5; the TCRdb D gene call, TRBD1, has no DNA to confirm it. Per the germline V gene, CDR1 is DFQATT and CDR2 is SNEGSKA (reference sequence). The CDR3 has 14 amino acids. This CDR3 is CSARPDSLEWTQYF.

The chain uses TRBV28 and TRBJ1-4; lacking DNA, the TRBD1 call made by TCRdb goes unchecked. The CDR3 runs 18 residues. The germline V gene encodes CDR1 MDHEN and CDR2 SYDVKM. The CDR3 protein is CASASGTGALWANEKLFF.

The rearrangement joins TRBV12-3 or TRBV12-4 to TRBJ1-2. The CDR3 has 12 residues. The CDR3 sequence: CASSFVEDGYTF.

The chain carries TRBV5-4 and TRBJ1-1. Per germline, CDR1 SGHNT and CDR2 YYREEE (reference sequence). This CDR3 has 15 residues. The CDR3 is CASSPNWGGNTEAFF.

This chain uses TRBV29-1 with TRBJ2-1; TCRdb outputs TRBD1, but without DNA this stays unchecked. The CDR3 sequence is 12 residues long. Germline lookup yields CDR1 SQVTM and CDR2 ANQGSEA. The CDR3: CSVGTGVNEQFF.

The V call is TRBV2, the J call TRBJ2-7; the TRBD1 assignment by TCRdb is unverifiable without DNA. Germline V gives CDR1 SNHLY, CDR2 FYNNEI. The CDR3 spans 14 residues. The CDR3 loop reads CASSHGGGSYEQYF.

The chain is built from TRBV20-1 and TRBJ2-7; the D call from TCRdb, TRBD1, cannot be confirmed without DNA. The germline CDR1 and CDR2 sequences are DFQATT and SNEGSKA (reference sequence). The CDR3 is 15 residues long. This CDR3 reads CSARASTDLSYEQYF.

V usage is TRBV20-1 and J usage is TRBJ2-1; without DNA, the TCRdb call of TRBD1 cannot be checked. CDR3 length: 13 residues. CDR1 DFQATT and CDR2 SNEGSKA come from the germline V gene (reference sequence). Here the CDR3 reads CSARGGDYNEQFF.

The chain couples TRBV25-1 to TRBJ2-7. CDR1 and CDR2 (germline): MGHDK, SYGVNS. This CDR3 spans 14 amino acids. The CDR3 loop reads CASSAKGLTYEQYF.

The rearrangement joins TRBV2 to TRBJ2-2; TCRdb returns TRBD1, unconfirmable since there is no DNA. The CDR3 has 13 residues. Germline CDR1 and CDR2: SNHLY and FYNNEI. CDR3 sequence: CANQGRGPGELFF.